This T cell receptor beta chain came from a study of control samples from healthy donors and cancer patients. Germline CDR1 MDHEN, CDR2 SYDVKM. The CDR3 extends over 17 amino acids. Deletions cut 6 bases from V and 2 bases from J, with 22 bases between. Produced via immunoSEQ multiplex PCR; TCRdb's table is partial and in-frame only. Of 130,000 to 150,000 clones listed, about nine tenths are singletons. The TCR was taken from a young woman in good health. The chain uses TRBV28 and TRBJ1-2; maybe TRBD1 (5 bases). The source material was blood. The CDR3 region is CASRPRLLRDSNYGYTF. The CDR3 region has the DNA TGTGCCAGCAGACCACGCTTACTCCGGGACTCAAACTATGGCTACACCTTC.